Presented here are 17 T cell receptor beta chains from one specimen sequenced in a study of cytomegalovirus exposure and HLA in healthy donors (dated by TCRdb to the late 2010s). Libraries were made using the immunoSEQ multiplex PCR assay. The multiplex PCR relied on a mix of 60 forward primers for TCR Vbeta segments and 13 reverse primers for TCR Jbeta segments. What TCRdb holds here is the immuneACCESS table cut down to in-frame rearrangements. Part of the clones is not present; checked against another copy, under half of the missing clones reflect an unresolved V gene, and the others are unexplained. Recorded for this sample are about 160,000 clones; about four fifths of them occurred a single time. About 4.5% of the sample rests with the top ten. The sequenced sample was PBMCs. Source of these receptors: a man under 40 in good health and CMV-seronegative.

V is TRBV7-9 and J is TRBJ1-4, with D possibly matching TRBD1 (6 bases). V was trimmed by 2 bases and J by 8 bases, leaving 9 bases between them. This CDR3 has 13 residues. Per the germline V gene, CDR1 is SEHNR and CDR2 is FQNEAQ (reference sequence). The CDR3 coding sequence is TGTGCCAGCAGCTTAAGGGACACCGAAAAACTGTTTTTT. Protein sequence: CASSLRDTEKLFF.

The gene calls are TRBV5-6 and TRBJ2-7, with no clear D. In germline, CDR1 is SGHDT, CDR2 YYEEEE. The CDR3 is 14 residues long. Trimming removed 4 bases at V and 3 bases at J, with 14 bases between. The CDR3 here is CASSALRRFYEQYF. The CDR3 region has the DNA TGTGCCAGCAGCGCCCTCCGCAGGTTCTACGAGCAGTACTTC.

V and J are TRBV9 and TRBJ2-3; a possible D gene is TRBD1 (8 bases). Looked up from germline, CDR1 is SGDLS and CDR2 is YYNGEE. The germline V and J ends were trimmed by 4 bases and 2 bases, with 20 bases remaining between them. This CDR3 comprises 17 residues. CDR3 protein: CASSPSGAGGPTDTQYF. Here the CDR3 DNA reads TGTGCCAGCAGCCCCAGCGGGGCAGGGGGCCCCACAGATACGCAGTATTTT.

The V and J genes are TRBV27 and TRBJ1-2; D call uncertain. Trimming removed 5 bases at V and 7 bases at J, with 17 bases between. Germline loops: CDR1 MNHEY, CDR2 SMNVEV (reference sequence). The CDR3 has 14 residues. Here the CDR3 DNA reads TGTGCCAGCAGTCTGGGCCCCCTCTCCGGTGGCTACACCTTC. Amino acids: CASSLGPLSGGYTF.

The genes are TRBV27 and TRBJ2-5; 7 bases align to TRBD1. The J call could be wrong; TRBJ2-7 is a better fit for the DNA end. This CDR3 contains 13 residues. Germline-derived CDR1 and CDR2 are MNHEY and SMNVEV (reference sequence). DNA of the CDR3: TGTGCCAGCAGTCCCGGGACAGCCTACGAGCAGTACTTC. Encoded protein: CASSPGTAYEQYF.

The chain is built from TRBV9 and TRBJ2-1; TRBD2 matches 12 bases. The CDR3 is made up of 18 amino acids. Looked up from germline, CDR1 is SGDLS and CDR2 is YYNGEE. V dropped 0 bases and J dropped 0; count of bases not matched to a gene: 4. The CDR3, as DNA: TGTGCCAGCAGCGTAGAAACTAGCGGGAGGAGCTCCTACAATGAGCAGTTCTTC. Amino acid sequence: CASSVETSGRSSYNEQFF.

The chain employs TRBV11-2 and TRBJ2-3; TRBD2 matches at 12 bases. Per germline, CDR1 SGHAT and CDR2 FQNNGV. This CDR3 region has 18 residues. The V gene end was trimmed by 5 bases and the J gene end by 0 bases; junction bases not matched to a gene: 9. The CDR3 sequence: CASSLARLAGASTDTQYF. The CDR3 DNA reads as TGTGCCAGCAGCCTCGCGCGACTAGCGGGGGCTAGCACAGATACGCAGTATTTT.

V is TRBV28 and J is TRBJ2-5; D is possibly TRBD2 (6 bases). V lost 5 bases, J lost 5 bases, and 12 bases lay in between. CDR3 length: 13 residues. Germline lookup yields CDR1 MDHEN and CDR2 SYDVKM. The CDR3 DNA follows: TGTGCCAGCAGTCCCCCGGGGAGGGAGACCCAGTACTTC. Translating it yields CASSPPGRETQYF.

The J gene is TRBJ1-3, the V gene TRBV9; D unclear. CDR3 length equals 14 residues. Trimming stripped 8 bases from V and 0 bases from J, with 12 bases between. Looked up from germline, CDR1 is SGDLS and CDR2 is YYNGEE. As DNA, the CDR3 is TGTGCCAGTTCTGGAGGGCTCTCTGGAAACACCATATATTTT. It encodes CASSGGLSGNTIYF.

This clone came up once. The gene calls are TRBV27 and TRBJ2-5; possibly TRBD2 for D (5 bases). With 2 bases removed from V and 4 bases from J, the gap between germline ends came to 8 bases. The CDR3 runs 13 residues. The germline V gene encodes CDR1 MNHEY and CDR2 SMNVEV (reference sequence). Here the CDR3 DNA reads TGTGCCAGCAGTTTACTAGGGAGAGAGACCCAGTACTTC. This sequence encodes CASSLLGRETQYF.

CDR3 bases: TGTGCCAGCAGTTTGTCGGGACAGGGGGGGCAGTACTTC. This encodes CASSLSGQGGQYF. The chain couples TRBV27 to TRBJ2-7; 11 bases map to TRBD1. The germline V gene encodes CDR1 MNHEY and CDR2 SMNVEV (reference sequence). Trimming at V came to 3 bases and at J to 9 bases, leaving 4 bases not matched to a gene. The CDR3 has 13 residues.

The chain joins TRBV4-3 to TRBJ1-1; 8 bases match TRBD1. The ends lost 4 bases at V and 2 bases at J; junction bases unmatched: 6. Germline V CDR1 and CDR2: LGHNA, YSLEER. The CDR3 covers 15 residues. As DNA, the CDR3 is TGCGCCAGCAGCCTAGGTGGACAGGGAAACACTGAAGCTTTCTTT. Residues: CASSLGGQGNTEAFF.

This chain joins TRBV28 and TRBJ1-5; D not resolved. V dropped 3 bases and J dropped 3 bases, with 15 bases sitting between them. Germline values: CDR1 MDHEN, CDR2 SYDVKM. There are 16 residues in the CDR3. CDR3 DNA: TGTGCCAGCAGTTTTACGCGGGGTTGGAACAATCAGCCCCAGCATTTT. It is translated as CASSFTRGWNNQPQHF.

The sample holds a few counts of this clone. The chain uses TRBV7-6 and TRBJ2-1; D gene unclear. CDR1 is SGHVS and CDR2 is FNYEAQ in the germline V gene. CDR3 length: 14 residues. The V and J ends lost 1 base and 6 bases respectively, with 10 bases between them. CDR3 amino acids: CASSLVRRSNEQFF. CDR3 bases: TGTGCCAGCAGCTTAGTTCGCAGGTCCAATGAGCAGTTCTTC.

This clone was observed once. The J gene is TRBJ2-7, the V gene TRBV5-1; D is perhaps TRBD1 (6 bases). The CDR3 is 15 amino acids. Per germline, CDR1 SGHRS and CDR2 YFSETQ. Between the trimmed V and J ends, which lost 2 bases and 5 bases, there was a span of 17 bases. CDR3 sequence: CASSFRGSPGDEQYF. CDR3 in DNA: TGCGCCAGCAGCTTCAGGGGTTCCCCCGGCGACGAGCAGTACTTC.

CDR3: CASSLEGLPEQFF. The CDR3 DNA sequence: TGCGCCAGCAGCTTGGAGGGACTACCCGAGCAGTTCTTC. This sequence joins TRBV5-1 and TRBJ2-1, with TRBD2 matching over 7 bases. This CDR3 is built from 13 residues. Germline V gene lookup returns CDR1 SGHRS and CDR2 YFSETQ. J lost 10 bases, V lost 0 bases, and 4 bases had no gene match.

The rearrangement joins TRBV4-1 to TRBJ1-2; D is unclear. Per germline, CDR1 MGHRA and CDR2 YSYEKL. V was cut by 1 base and J by 12 bases, with 12 bases left in between. The CDR3 spans 12 residues. The CDR3 DNA is TGCGCCAGCAGCCAAGGACCCGAGGCGGACACCTTC. Translated, it gives CASSQGPEADTF.